The 7 T cell receptor beta chains presented below share a single source sample, sequenced in a study of OX40 agonist ivuxolimab in advanced cancers. Libraries were prepared through the immunoSEQ multiplex PCR assay. TCRdb retrieved this table from immuneACCESS and kept in-frame rearrangements only. Not all clones are present; in checked studies, unresolved V genes account for under half, and no reason is known for the remainder. A total of about 42,000 clones appear in this sample, approximately 86% of them only once. Of the sample, 9% to 13% falls within the top ten clones. The sequencing used CD4+ or CD8+ T cells sorted from blood, collected in a trial of the OX40 agonist ivuxolimab. The receptors derive from an adult with an advanced solid tumor such as melanoma, head and neck, liver or kidney cancer.

The chain links TRBV27 to TRBJ2-7; D perhaps matches TRBD2 (7 bases). Between the trimmed V and J ends, which lost 3 bases and 2 bases, there was a span of 14 bases. Germline V gene lookup returns CDR1 MNHEY and CDR2 SMNVEV (reference sequence). There are 15 residues in the CDR3. The CDR3 DNA follows: TGTGCCAGCAGTTTTGAAGGGAGGGGGACCTACGAGCAGTACTTC. As protein: CASSFEGRGTYEQYF.

The chain combines TRBV4-1 with TRBJ1-1; TRBD1 is a possible D gene (6 bases). Germline loops: CDR1 MGHRA, CDR2 YSYEKL. Trimming took off 0 bases at V and 1 base at J, with 12 bases between the two ends. The CDR3 has 16 amino acids. CDR3 DNA sequence: TGCGCCAGCAGCCAAGATAAGAGGGGGAAGAACACTGAAGCTTTCTTT. Translating it yields CASSQDKRGKNTEAFF.

The CDR3 region is CASSPFSRPRPIYGYTF. The CDR3 coding sequence is TGTGCCAGCAGCCCCTTTTCAAGGCCTCGACCGATCTATGGCTACACCTTC. The chain is built from TRBV14 and TRBJ1-2; D unclear. This CDR3 comprises 17 residues. The ends were cut back, 4 bases at V and 4 bases at J, with 22 bases in the middle. Germline-derived CDR1 and CDR2 are SGHDN and FVKESK.

In this sample, this clone turned up a few times. The V gene is TRBV4-1, the J gene TRBJ2-3; TRBD2 agrees at 7 bases. J lost 1 base, V lost 0 bases, and 4 bases had no gene match. This CDR3 comprises 16 residues. Germline CDR1 is MGHRA and CDR2 is YSYEKL. Written as DNA, the CDR3 is TGCGCCAGCAGCCAAGAGAGCGGGGTTCGCACAGATACGCAGTATTTT. Translating it yields CASSQESGVRTDTQYF.

The gene calls are TRBV7-8 and TRBJ2-3; TRBD2 matches 7 bases. The CDR3 has 16 amino acids. J was trimmed by 0 bases and V by 1 base; bases with no gene match: 4. From germline, CDR1 is SGHVS and CDR2 FQNEAQ. CDR3 protein: CASSLEGGGSTDTQYF. Written as DNA, the CDR3 is TGTGCCAGCAGCTTAGAAGGCGGGGGAAGCACAGATACGCAGTATTTT.

V and J are TRBV6-6 and TRBJ2-7; TRBD1 matches 7 bases. After removal of 6 bases from V and 2 bases from J, the junction contained 10 bases not matched to a gene. Germline-derived CDR1 and CDR2 are MNHNY and SVGAGI (reference sequence). CDR3 length: 15 amino acids. The CDR3 nucleotides read TGTGCCAGCAGGGACGACAACAGGGGCCCCTACGAGCAGTACTTC. Translated: CASRDDNRGPYEQYF.

This chain connects TRBV5-1 to TRBJ2-1; no clear D. The CDR3 is made up of 14 amino acids. V was trimmed by 1 base and J by 2 bases, leaving 7 bases between them. CDR1 is SGHRS and CDR2 is YFSETQ in the germline V gene. CDR3: CASSLHRTYNEQFF. CDR3 nucleotide sequence: TGCGCCAGCAGCTTGCATAGGACCTACAATGAGCAGTTCTTC.